These 26 T cell receptor beta chains were sequenced from one sample in a study of beta chain features in type 1 diabetes. The whole isolated RNA underwent reverse transcription, so sequencing captured expressed TCRB transcripts. Generated by immunoSEQ multiplex PCR, the TCRdb table keeps only in-frame clones and is missing some. The data hold hundreds of thousands of clones, with around 30% observed a single time. The source material was naive CD4+ T cells from blood. The source is a man between 18 and 29 years old in good health.

On this clone itself: At the DNA level, this CDR3 is encoded by other sequences in the same sample as well. The chain is built from TRBV20-1 and TRBJ1-1; no firm D call. The CDR3 is 10 amino acids. From germline, CDR1 is DFQATT and CDR2 SNEGSKA (reference sequence). The V and J ends lost 3 bases and 1 base respectively, with 0 bases between them. The CDR3 here is CSARNTEAFF. CDR3 bases: TGCAGTGCTAGGAACACTGAAGCTTTCTTT.

This clone showed up just a few times. At the DNA level, this CDR3 is encoded by other sequences in the same sample as well. The chain uses TRBV7-9 and TRBJ2-3; D remains unclear. The CDR3 consists of 13 residues. Germline lookup yields CDR1 SEHNR and CDR2 FQNEAQ (reference sequence). V was pared by 2 bases and J by 6 bases, with 9 bases between. CDR3 in amino acids: CASSLRGADTQYF. For the CDR3, the DNA is TGTGCCAGCAGCTTACGCGGAGCCGATACGCAGTATTTT.

This clone has only a few counts. The chain uses TRBV30 and TRBJ1-4; D is undetermined. This CDR3 has 13 residues. Germline CDR1 is GTSNPN and CDR2 is SVGIG (reference sequence). The ends were cut back, 1 base at V and 5 bases at J, with 8 bases in the middle. The chain's CDR3 is CAWSEQRNEKLFF. CDR3 nucleotides: TGTGCCTGGAGTGAACAGAGGAATGAAAAACTGTTTTTT.

The CDR3 loop reads CASSLAGQTYGYTF. In DNA, the CDR3 is TGTGCCAGCAGCTTAGCGGGACAGACCTATGGCTACACCTTC. This chain connects TRBV7-2 to TRBJ1-2, with 7 bases that match TRBD1. V was clipped by 0 bases and J by 4 bases; unmatched bases: 2. Germline CDR1 reads SGHTA; CDR2 reads FQGNSA. The CDR3 loop spans 14 amino acids.

DNA for the CDR3: TGCGCCAGCAGCCATAGAAACGCAGATACGCAGTATTTT. This sequence encodes CASSHRNADTQYF. This chain uses TRBV4-1 with TRBJ2-3; D ambiguous. Trimming shortened V by 3 bases and J by 4 bases, and 8 bases separated the two germline ends. CDR3 length equals 13 residues. CDR1 is MGHRA and CDR2 is YSYEKL in the germline V gene.

This clone has more than one count but fewer than ten. The chain recombines TRBV7-9 with TRBJ2-7, with D tentatively TRBD1 (6 bases). Trimming shortened V by 1 base and J by 5 bases, and 12 bases separated the two germline ends. Germline CDR1 reads SEHNR; CDR2 reads FQNEAQ (reference sequence). The length of the CDR3 is 14 residues. CDR3 sequence: CASSLGRGSDEQYF. DNA for the CDR3: TGTGCCAGCAGCTTAGGCAGGGGTAGCGACGAGCAGTACTTC.

This sequence joins TRBV9 and TRBJ2-3; the D gene is possibly TRBD2 (5 bases). In germline, CDR1 is SGDLS, CDR2 YYNGEE. The CDR3 has 13 amino acids. The ends were cut back, 3 bases at V and 8 bases at J, with 13 bases in the middle. In DNA, the CDR3 is TGTGCCAGCAGCGGATCACTAGGTGGTACGCAGTATTTT. Its translation: CASSGSLGGTQYF.

This chain links TRBV9 with TRBJ2-2, with TRBD2 identical over 11 bases. This CDR3 has 16 residues. V shed 4 bases, J shed 5 bases, and the junction held 7 bases outside the gene matches. Germline V lookup: CDR1 SGDLS, CDR2 YYNGEE. CDR3 residues: CASSNSGRAQTGELFF. The CDR3 DNA follows: TGTGCCAGCAGCAATAGCGGGAGGGCCCAAACCGGGGAGCTGTTTTTT.

The sample holds a few counts of this clone. The gene calls are TRBV15 and TRBJ2-2, with TRBD1 matching over 7 bases. This CDR3 contains 14 residues. With V trimmed by 9 bases and J by 4 bases, 8 bases remained unmatched. Germline CDR1 LNHNV, CDR2 YYDKDF (reference sequence). The DNA for the CDR3 is TGTGCCACTGGCGACAGGGCGGGCACCGGGGAGCTGTTTTTT. It translates to CATGDRAGTGELFF.

This clone was seen a few times. The rearrangement uses TRBV5-4 and TRBJ2-3; D gene ambiguous. The V end lost 4 bases, the J end lost 4 bases, and 16 bases lay between the germline ends. CDR1 SGHNT and CDR2 YYREEE come from the germline V gene (reference sequence). CDR3 length equals 15 residues. DNA for the CDR3: TGTGCCAGCAGCCCAAGAAGGACCTCCTCAGATACGCAGTATTTT. Translation gives CASSPRRTSSDTQYF.

The J gene is TRBJ1-5, the V gene TRBV5-1, with D hard to call. Germline CDR1 and CDR2: SGHRS and YFSETQ. There are 14 residues in the CDR3. The V and J ends lost 0 bases and 3 bases respectively, with 7 bases between them. CDR3: CASSLGHPNQPQHF. In nucleotides, the CDR3 is TGCGCCAGCAGCTTGGGGCATCCCAATCAGCCCCAGCATTTT.

This clone was picked up a small number of times. The chain links TRBV14 to TRBJ2-1, with 8 bases identical to TRBD2. The V gene end was trimmed by 3 bases and the J gene end by 3 bases; junction bases not matched to a gene: 1. The V gene's germline CDR1 is SGHDN and CDR2 FVKESK. The CDR3 is made up of 14 amino acids. The CDR3 here is CASSQREVYNEQFF. As DNA, the CDR3 is TGTGCCAGCAGCCAGCGGGAGGTCTACAATGAGCAGTTCTTC.

This clone turned up a few times. V is TRBV27 and J is TRBJ2-4; 8 bases align to TRBD1. Germline V gene data show CDR1 as MNHEY and CDR2 as SMNVEV (reference sequence). This CDR3 has 14 amino acids. The ends lost 6 bases at V and 6 bases at J; junction bases unmatched: 7. CDR3 nucleotide sequence: TGTGCCAGCAGCCGGACAGGGCCCCGAAACATTCAGTACTTC. Its protein product is CASSRTGPRNIQYF.

V and J are TRBV19 and TRBJ2-1, with D possibly TRBD2 on 7 matching bases. The CDR3 consists of 14 residues. The V gene lost 10 bases and the J gene lost 10 bases, with 23 bases spanning the gap. Germline V gives CDR1 LNHDA, CDR2 SQIVND (reference sequence). This CDR3 is CATLPSGGAEEQFF. CDR3 nucleotide sequence: TGTGCCACCCTGCCCTCTGGGGGGGCCGAGGAGCAGTTCTTC.

The CDR3 loop reads CASSYDRSHSGANVLTF. In DNA, the CDR3 is TGTGCCAGCAGTTACGACAGGTCTCACTCTGGGGCCAACGTCCTGACTTTC. The chain recombines TRBV7-2 with TRBJ2-6, with a weak D call TRBD1 (6 bases). The germline V and J ends were trimmed by 6 bases and 0 bases, with 15 bases remaining between them. The germline V gene encodes CDR1 SGHTA and CDR2 FQGNSA. CDR3 length equals 17 residues.

This chain links TRBV7-6 with TRBJ2-1; no clear D gene. The CDR3 sequence is 11 residues long. Between the trimmed V and J ends, which lost 1 base and 6 bases, there was a span of 1 base. Germline V CDR1 and CDR2: SGHVS, FNYEAQ. The CDR3 here is CASSLGNEQFF. The DNA for the CDR3 is TGTGCCAGCAGCTTAGGCAATGAGCAGTTCTTC.

This clone was counted only a few times. This chain links TRBV6-6 with TRBJ1-1, with no clear D. The CDR3 totals 12 residues. Germline V lookup: CDR1 MNHNY, CDR2 SVGAGI (reference sequence). V shed 6 bases and J shed 7 bases, with 12 bases lying between them. The CDR3 nucleotides are TGTGCCAGCAGCCCCCCGGCGGGTGAAGCTTTCTTT. Translated: CASSPPAGEAFF.

A few counts support this clone. The CDR3 loop is CASSLLREGPDTQYF. The CDR3 DNA sequence: TGCGCCAGCAGCCTCCTGAGGGAGGGCCCAGATACGCAGTATTTT. The rearrangement joins TRBV4-3 to TRBJ2-3; the match to TRBD2 covers 7 bases. This CDR3 has 15 amino acids. Trimming removed 4 bases from V and 4 bases from J; junction bases left unmatched: 8. CDR1 LGHNA and CDR2 YSLEER come from the germline V gene.

CDR3 coding DNA: TGTGCCAGCAGTGAATTGAACATTAAGCAGTATTTT. Protein sequence: CASSELNIKQYF. This chain connects TRBV25-1 to TRBJ2-3; no clear D. The CDR3 runs to 12 residues. Germline V CDR1 and CDR2: MGHDK, SYGVNS. V lost 1 base to trimming and J lost 11 bases, with 10 bases between them.

This clone was found once. This chain links TRBV5-1 with TRBJ2-7, with D possibly matching TRBD1 (6 bases). The CDR3 has 15 amino acids. Germline-derived CDR1 and CDR2 are SGHRS and YFSETQ. Trimming took 0 bases from V and 2 from J, leaving 12 bases between them. CDR3 residues: CASSLEAGDPYEQYF. CDR3 sequence (DNA): TGCGCCAGCAGCTTGGAGGCAGGGGACCCCTACGAGCAGTACTTC.

This clone was seen only a few times. V is TRBV4-1 and J is TRBJ2-7; 8 bases line up with TRBD2. With 3 bases clipped from V and 3 bases from J, the junction kept 7 bases outside the gene matches. This CDR3 is 15 amino acids long. CDR1 and CDR2 (germline): MGHRA, YSYEKL. The CDR3 sequence is CASSHRLTSDYEQYF. As DNA, the CDR3 is TGCGCCAGCAGCCATCGACTGACTAGCGACTACGAGCAGTACTTC.

This clone was counted between two and nine times. The J gene is TRBJ2-7, the V gene TRBV30, with 13 bases lining up with TRBD2. This CDR3 is built from 15 residues. The germline V gene has CDR1 GTSNPN and CDR2 SVGIG (reference sequence). After removal of 1 base from V and 5 bases from J, the junction contained 5 bases not matched to a gene. The CDR3 region is CAWSEGLAGVHEQYF. For the CDR3, the DNA is TGTGCCTGGAGTGAAGGACTAGCGGGAGTTCACGAGCAGTACTTC.

The V gene is TRBV30, the J gene TRBJ2-3, with D unclear. V lost 3 bases, J lost 6 bases, and 13 bases lay in between. Germline CDR1 reads GTSNPN; CDR2 reads SVGIG (reference sequence). CDR3 size: 13 residues. CDR3 in amino acids: CAWSRPPRDTQYF. The CDR3 bases are TGTGCCTGGAGCCGACCCCCCCGGGATACGCAGTATTTT. The whole variable domain, filled in from reference TRBV30 and TRBJ2-3, reads SQTIHQWPATLVQPVGSPLSLECTVEGTSNPNLYWYRQAAGRGLQLLFYSVGIGQISSEVPQNLSASRPQDRQFILSSKKLLLSDSGFYLCAWSRPPRDTQYFGPGTRLTVL.

This clone was seen a few times. CDR3: CASSLRKDTQYF. The CDR3 DNA sequence: TGTGCCAGCAGTTTACGAAAAGATACGCAGTATTTT. V is TRBV28 and J is TRBJ2-3, with D hard to call. V lost 2 bases and J lost 5, with 5 bases in between. Germline CDR1 MDHEN, CDR2 SYDVKM. The CDR3 has 12 residues.

This clone was recorded a few times. The gene calls are TRBV7-2 and TRBJ1-2; D is ambiguous. The CDR3 is made up of 13 amino acids. Germline CDR1 and CDR2: SGHTA and FQGNSA. V gave up 1 base and J gave up 4 bases, with 7 bases separating them. The DNA of the CDR3 is TGTGCCAGCAGCTTAGGGAATAGCTATGGCTACACCTTC. Its translation is CASSLGNSYGYTF.

V usage is TRBV5-4 and J usage is TRBJ2-1; D gene uncertain. CDR3 length: 15 amino acids. The V end lost 5 bases, the J end lost 5 bases, and 17 bases lay between the germline ends. Per the germline V gene, CDR1 is SGHNT and CDR2 is YYREEE (reference sequence). The CDR3 nucleotides are TGTGCCAGCAGGACTCGGCCCCAAGGGAACAATGAGCAGTTCTTC. Translated: CASRTRPQGNNEQFF.